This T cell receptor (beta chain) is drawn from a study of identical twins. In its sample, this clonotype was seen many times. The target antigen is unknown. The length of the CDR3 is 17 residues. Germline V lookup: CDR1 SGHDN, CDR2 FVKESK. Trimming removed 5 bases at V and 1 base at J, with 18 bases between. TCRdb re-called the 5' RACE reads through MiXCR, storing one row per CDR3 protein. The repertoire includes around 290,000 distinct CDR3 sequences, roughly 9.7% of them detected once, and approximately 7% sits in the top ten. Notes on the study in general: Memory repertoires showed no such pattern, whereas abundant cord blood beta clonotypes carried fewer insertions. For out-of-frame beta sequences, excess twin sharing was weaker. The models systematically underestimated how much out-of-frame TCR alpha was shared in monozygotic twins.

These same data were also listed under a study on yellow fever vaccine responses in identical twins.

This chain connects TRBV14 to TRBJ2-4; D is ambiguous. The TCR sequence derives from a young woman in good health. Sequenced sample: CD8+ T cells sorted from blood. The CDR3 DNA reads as TGTGCCAGCAGCAGTTTGGATACCCCCCCGGCCAAAAACATTCAGTACTTC. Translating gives CASSSLDTPPAKNIQYF.